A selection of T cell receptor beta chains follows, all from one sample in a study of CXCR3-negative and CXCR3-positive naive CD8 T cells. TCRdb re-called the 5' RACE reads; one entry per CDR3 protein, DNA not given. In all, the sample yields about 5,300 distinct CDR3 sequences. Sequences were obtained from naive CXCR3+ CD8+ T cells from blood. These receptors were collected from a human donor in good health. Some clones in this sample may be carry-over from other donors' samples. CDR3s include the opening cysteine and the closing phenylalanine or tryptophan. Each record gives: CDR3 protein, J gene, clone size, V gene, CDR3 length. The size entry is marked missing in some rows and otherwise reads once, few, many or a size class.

CASSTGRLKDEQFF | TRBJ2-1 | NA | TRBV19 | 14
CASTSSRGPQPQHF | TRBJ1-5 | NA | TRBV2 | 14
CASSYSTGPGPSYNEQFF | TRBJ2-1 | NA | TRBV6-5 | 18
CASSDQGNEQFF | TRBJ2-1 | NA | TRBV6-6 | 12
CASSKKNESLAEAFF | TRBJ1-1 | NA | TRBV21-1 | 15
CGSNLATHYEQYF | TRBJ2-7 | NA | TRBV2 | 13
CASSLYRNTDTQYF | TRBJ2-3 | medium-sized | TRBV13 | 14
CASSLSGGTNYGYTF | TRBJ1-2 | medium-sized | TRBV12-3/TRBV12-4 | 15
CASTGDRGVTDTQYF | TRBJ2-3 | medium-sized | TRBV5-6 | 15
CSAGDQAGANTGELFF | TRBJ2-2 | medium-sized | TRBV20-1 | 16
CASSFDEKLFF | TRBJ1-4 | medium-sized | TRBV25-1 | 11
CSASYPSGTYEQYF | TRBJ2-7 | NA | TRBV20-1 | 14
CSAPGGREQFF | TRBJ2-1 | NA | TRBV29-1 | 11
CSAPTDSNTEAFF | TRBJ1-1 | NA | TRBV29-1 | 13
CASSLVSGHSSYNEQFF | TRBJ2-1 | NA | TRBV7-2 | 17
CASSLLGPRNSPLHF | TRBJ1-6 | NA | TRBV14 | 15
CSVEGGGNTEAFF | TRBJ1-1 | medium-sized | TRBV29-1 | 13
CASSPETPRGELFF | TRBJ2-2 | medium-sized | TRBV5-1 | 14
CASRSKGENYGYTF | TRBJ1-2 | NA | TRBV7-9 | 14
CASSQSGQGAYNEQFF | TRBJ2-1 | medium-sized | TRBV4-1 | 16
CASSLAQSLGEQFF | TRBJ2-1 | NA | TRBV5-1 | 14
CASNAGGADEQFF | TRBJ2-1 | NA | TRBV12-3/TRBV12-4 | 13
CASSLTGGGPSTDTQYF | TRBJ2-3 | medium-sized | TRBV4-2 | 17
CSVVGGGTEAFF | TRBJ1-1 | NA | TRBV29-1 | 12
CASSIQTAYNSPLHF | TRBJ1-6 | medium-sized | TRBV21-1 | 15
CSARHYRGVPDTQYF | TRBJ2-3 | medium-sized | TRBV20-1 | 15
CASSVAGTGMSPLHF | TRBJ1-6 | NA | TRBV9 | 15
CASSQVAGVGTDTQYF | TRBJ2-3 | NA | TRBV4-3 | 16
CASRGGHYGYTF | TRBJ1-2 | NA | TRBV5-4 | 12
CASSQVARGLYEGTDTQYF | TRBJ2-3 | medium-sized | TRBV3-1 | 19
CSVEGAGADEKLFF | TRBJ1-4 | medium-sized | TRBV29-1 | 14
CSASPDTSSYNEQFF | TRBJ2-1 | medium-sized | TRBV20-1 | 15
CSVPTLLTSVKYNEQFF | TRBJ2-1 | medium-sized | TRBV29-1 | 17
CASSPDRGRANTGELFF | TRBJ2-2 | NA | TRBV6-6 | 17
CASSERQGTKNIQYF | TRBJ2-4 | medium-sized | TRBV2 | 15
CASSKQGAGGYTF | TRBJ1-2 | NA | TRBV21-1 | 13
CSVWDGQETQYF | TRBJ2-5 | NA | TRBV29-1 | 12
CSVVGANTDTQYF | TRBJ2-3 | NA | TRBV29-1 | 13
CATDGQHTDTQYF | TRBJ2-3 | NA | TRBV12-3/TRBV12-4 | 13
CASSPRQASGDYGYTF | TRBJ1-2 | medium-sized | TRBV27 | 16
CASSFLAESYNEQFF | TRBJ2-1 | NA | TRBV12-3/TRBV12-4 | 15
CASSSTVLGTANINYGYTF | TRBJ1-2 | NA | TRBV28 | 19
CASRADWTGETQYF | TRBJ2-5 | NA | TRBV6-2/TRBV6-3 | 14
CSALVTDSGNTIYF | TRBJ1-3 | NA | TRBV20-1 | 14
CASIRGQVSDEQFF | TRBJ2-1 | NA | TRBV5-6 | 14
CASSFPSSYEQYF | TRBJ2-7 | NA | TRBV13 | 13
CASSPEGQGEQFF | TRBJ2-1 | medium-sized | TRBV5-1 | 13
CASSYWEGTLNTGELFF | TRBJ2-2 | NA | TRBV6-5 | 17